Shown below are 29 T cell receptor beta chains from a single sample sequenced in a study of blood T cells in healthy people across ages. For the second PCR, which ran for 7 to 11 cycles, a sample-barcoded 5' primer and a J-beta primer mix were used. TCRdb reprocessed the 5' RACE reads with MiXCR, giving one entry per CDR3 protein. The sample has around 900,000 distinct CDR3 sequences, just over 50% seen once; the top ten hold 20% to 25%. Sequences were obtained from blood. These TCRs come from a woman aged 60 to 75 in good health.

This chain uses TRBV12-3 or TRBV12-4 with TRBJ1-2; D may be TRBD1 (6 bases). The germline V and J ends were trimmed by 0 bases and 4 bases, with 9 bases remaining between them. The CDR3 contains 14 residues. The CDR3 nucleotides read TGTGCCAGCAGTTTAGCGCCAGGGGTCTATGGCTACACCTTC. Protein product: CASSLAPGVYGYTF.

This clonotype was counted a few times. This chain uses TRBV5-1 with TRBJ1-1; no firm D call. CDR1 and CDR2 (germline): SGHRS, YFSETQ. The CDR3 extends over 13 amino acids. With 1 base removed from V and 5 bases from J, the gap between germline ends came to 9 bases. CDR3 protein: CASSLTVSTEAFF. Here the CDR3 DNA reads TGCGCCAGCAGCTTGACAGTTTCAACTGAAGCTTTCTTT. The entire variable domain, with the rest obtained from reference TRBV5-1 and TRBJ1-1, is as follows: KAGVTQTPRYLIKTRGQQVTLSCSPISGHRSVSWYQQTPGQGLQFLFEYFSETQRNKGNFPGRFSGRQFSNSRSEMNVSTLELGDSALYLCASSLTVSTEAFFGQGTRLTVV.

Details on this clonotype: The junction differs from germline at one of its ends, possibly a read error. The DNA of the CDR3 is TGCAGTGCTAGAGACCCGTCTCCTGCGGCTACAGGTACGCAGTATTTT. Encoded protein: CSARDPSPAATGTQYF. The rearrangement links TRBV20-1 to TRBJ2-3; TRBD1 might be the D (5 bases). The CDR3 covers 16 residues. Germline lookup yields CDR1 DFQATT and CDR2 SNEGSKA (reference sequence).

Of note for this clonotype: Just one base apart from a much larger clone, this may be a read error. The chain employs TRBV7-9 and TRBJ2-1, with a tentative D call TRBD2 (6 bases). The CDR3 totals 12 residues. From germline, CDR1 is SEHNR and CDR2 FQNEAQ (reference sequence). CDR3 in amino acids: CASSLGRAERFF. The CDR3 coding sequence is TGTGCCAGCAGCTTAGGGAGGGCTGAGCGGTTCTTC.

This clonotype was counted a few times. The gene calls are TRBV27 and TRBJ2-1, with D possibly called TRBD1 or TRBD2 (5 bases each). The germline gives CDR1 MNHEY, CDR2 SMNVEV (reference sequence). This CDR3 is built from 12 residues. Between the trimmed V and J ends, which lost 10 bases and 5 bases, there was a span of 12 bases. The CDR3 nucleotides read TGTGCCATCCTTGGGACCCACAATGAGCAGTTCTTC. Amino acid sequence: CAILGTHNEQFF.

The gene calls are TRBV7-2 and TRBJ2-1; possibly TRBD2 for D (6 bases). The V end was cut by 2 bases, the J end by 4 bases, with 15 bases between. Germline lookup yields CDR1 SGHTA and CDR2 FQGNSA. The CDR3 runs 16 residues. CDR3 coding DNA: TGTGCCAGCAGCTTAAAGTGGGACTTCCAATACAATGAGCAGTTCTTC. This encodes CASSLKWDFQYNEQFF.

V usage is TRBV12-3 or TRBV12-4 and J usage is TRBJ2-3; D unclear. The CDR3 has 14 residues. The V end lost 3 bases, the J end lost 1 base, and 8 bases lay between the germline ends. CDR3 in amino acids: CASSLGSRTDTQYF. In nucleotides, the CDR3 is TGTGCCAGCAGTTTGGGGTCGCGCACAGATACGCAGTATTTT.

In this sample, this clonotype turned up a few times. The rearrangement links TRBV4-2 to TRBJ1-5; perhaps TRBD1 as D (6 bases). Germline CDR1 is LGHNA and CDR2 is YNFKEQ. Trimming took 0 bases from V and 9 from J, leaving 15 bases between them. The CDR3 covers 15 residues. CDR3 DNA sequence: TGTGCCAGCAGCCAAGATCTTGGGGGGGCTTGGCCCCAGCATTTT. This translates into CASSQDLGGAWPQHF.

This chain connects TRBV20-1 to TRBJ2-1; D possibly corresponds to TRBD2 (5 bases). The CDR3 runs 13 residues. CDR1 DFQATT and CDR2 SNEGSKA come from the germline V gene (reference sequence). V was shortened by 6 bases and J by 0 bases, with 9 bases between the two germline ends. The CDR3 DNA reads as TGCAGTGCCCCCGGGGACTCCTACAATGAGCAGTTCTTC. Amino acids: CSAPGDSYNEQFF.

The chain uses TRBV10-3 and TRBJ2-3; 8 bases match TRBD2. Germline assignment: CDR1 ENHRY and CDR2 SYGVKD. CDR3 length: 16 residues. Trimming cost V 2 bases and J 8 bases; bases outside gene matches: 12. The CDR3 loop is CAISEATSGRGGTQYF. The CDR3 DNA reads TGTGCCATCAGTGAGGCAACTAGCGGAAGGGGAGGTACGCAGTATTTT.

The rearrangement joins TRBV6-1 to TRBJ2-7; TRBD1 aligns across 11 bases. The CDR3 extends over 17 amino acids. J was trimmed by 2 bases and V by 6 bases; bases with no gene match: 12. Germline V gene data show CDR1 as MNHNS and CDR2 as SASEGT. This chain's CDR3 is CASRGQGDYPRPYEQYF. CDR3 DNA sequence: TGTGCCAGCAGGGGACAGGGGGACTACCCCCGGCCCTACGAGCAGTACTTC.

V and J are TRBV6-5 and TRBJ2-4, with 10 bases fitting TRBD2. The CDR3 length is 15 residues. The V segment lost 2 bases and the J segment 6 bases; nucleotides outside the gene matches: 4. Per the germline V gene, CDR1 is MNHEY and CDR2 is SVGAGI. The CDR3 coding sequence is TGTGCCAGCAGTTACCAGCGGGAGGGGGGAAACATTCAGTACTTC. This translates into CASSYQREGGNIQYF.

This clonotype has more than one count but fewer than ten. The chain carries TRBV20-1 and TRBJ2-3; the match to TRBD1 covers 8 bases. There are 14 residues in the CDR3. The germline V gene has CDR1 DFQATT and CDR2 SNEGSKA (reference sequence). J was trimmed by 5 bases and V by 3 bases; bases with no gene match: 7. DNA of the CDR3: TGCAGTGCTAGGTCAGGACAGGGCATAGATACGCAGTATTTT. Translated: CSARSGQGIDTQYF.

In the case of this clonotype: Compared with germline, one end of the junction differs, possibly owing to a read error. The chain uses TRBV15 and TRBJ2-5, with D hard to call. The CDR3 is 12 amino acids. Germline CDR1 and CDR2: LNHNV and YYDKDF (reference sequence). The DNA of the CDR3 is TGTGCCACCGGCAGGAAACAAGAGACCCAGTACTTC. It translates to CATGRKQETQYF.

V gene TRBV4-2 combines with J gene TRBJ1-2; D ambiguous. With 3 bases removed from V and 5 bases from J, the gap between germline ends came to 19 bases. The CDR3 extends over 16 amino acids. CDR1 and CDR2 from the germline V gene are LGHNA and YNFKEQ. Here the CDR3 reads CASSQPQAGVTYGYTF. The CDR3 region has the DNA TGTGCCAGCAGCCAGCCCCAAGCGGGAGTCACATATGGCTACACCTTC.

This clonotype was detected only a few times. Here the CDR3 reads CASSPATAPDEQFF. CDR3 bases: TGTGCCAGCAGTCCAGCGACGGCTCCGGATGAGCAGTTCTTC. The chain carries TRBV28 and TRBJ2-1; D is unclear. The CDR3 runs 14 residues. Germline V gene data show CDR1 as MDHEN and CDR2 as SYDVKM. Trimming removed 5 bases at V and 8 bases at J, with 16 bases between.

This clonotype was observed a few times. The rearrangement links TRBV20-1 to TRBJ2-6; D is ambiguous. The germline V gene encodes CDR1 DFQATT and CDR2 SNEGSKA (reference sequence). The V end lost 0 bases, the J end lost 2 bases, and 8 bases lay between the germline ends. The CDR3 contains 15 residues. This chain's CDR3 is CSARDTRPGANVLTF. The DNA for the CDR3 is TGCAGTGCTAGAGATACCCGGCCTGGGGCCAACGTCCTGACTTTC.

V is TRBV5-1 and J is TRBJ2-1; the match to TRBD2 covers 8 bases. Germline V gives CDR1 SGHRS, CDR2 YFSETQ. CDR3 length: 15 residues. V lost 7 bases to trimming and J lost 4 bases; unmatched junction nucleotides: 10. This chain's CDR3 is CASCPASGPYNEQFF. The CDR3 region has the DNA TGCGCCAGCTGTCCGGCTAGCGGGCCTTACAATGAGCAGTTCTTC.

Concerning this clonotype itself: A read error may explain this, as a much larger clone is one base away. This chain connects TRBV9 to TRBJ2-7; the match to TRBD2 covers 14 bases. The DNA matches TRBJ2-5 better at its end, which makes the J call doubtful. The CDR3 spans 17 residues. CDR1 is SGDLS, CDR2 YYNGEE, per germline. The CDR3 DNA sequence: TGTGTCAGCAGCGTCGGGACTAGCGGGAGCATAGGGGAGACCCAGTACTTC. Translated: CVSSVGTSGSIGETQYF.

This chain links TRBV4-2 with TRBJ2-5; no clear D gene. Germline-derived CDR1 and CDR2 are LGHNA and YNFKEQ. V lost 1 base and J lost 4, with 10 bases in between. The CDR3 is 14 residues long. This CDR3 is CASSQGRLLETQYF. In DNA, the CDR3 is TGTGCCAGCAGCCAAGGCCGTCTATTAGAGACCCAGTACTTC.

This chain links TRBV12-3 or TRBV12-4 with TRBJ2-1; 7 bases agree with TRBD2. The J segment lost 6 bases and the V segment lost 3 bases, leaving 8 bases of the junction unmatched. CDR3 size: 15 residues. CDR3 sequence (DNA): TGTGCCAGCAGTTTCGGGGGGAGGGCACTCAATGAGCAGTTCTTC. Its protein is CASSFGGRALNEQFF.

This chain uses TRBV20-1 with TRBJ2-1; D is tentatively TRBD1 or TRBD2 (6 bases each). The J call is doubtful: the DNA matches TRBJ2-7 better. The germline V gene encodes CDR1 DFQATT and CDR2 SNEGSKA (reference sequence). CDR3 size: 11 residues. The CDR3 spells CSEGGYNEQYF. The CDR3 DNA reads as TGCAGTGAGGGGGGCTACAATGAGCAGTACTTC.

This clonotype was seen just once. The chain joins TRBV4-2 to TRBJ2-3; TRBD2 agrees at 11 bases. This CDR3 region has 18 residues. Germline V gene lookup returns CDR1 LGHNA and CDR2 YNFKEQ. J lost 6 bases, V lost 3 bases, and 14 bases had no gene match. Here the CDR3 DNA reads TGTGCCAGCAGCCATCCAAGTGAACTAGCGGGAGCTTTGGATACGCAGTATTTT. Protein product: CASSHPSELAGALDTQYF.

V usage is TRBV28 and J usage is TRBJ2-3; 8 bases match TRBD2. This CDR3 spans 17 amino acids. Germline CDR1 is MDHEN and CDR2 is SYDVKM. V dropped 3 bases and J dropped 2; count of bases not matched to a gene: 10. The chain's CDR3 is CASSFFGAGVTTDTQYF. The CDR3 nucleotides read TGTGCCAGCAGTTTCTTCGGAGCGGGAGTAACCACAGATACGCAGTATTTT.

The CDR3 sequence is CATSSDPTGEQYF. The CDR3 nucleotides are TGTGCCACCAGCAGCGATCCGACGGGCGAGCAGTACTTC. The chain employs TRBV15 and TRBJ2-7, with D uncertain. The V end was cut by 3 bases, the J end by 6 bases, with 12 bases between. The CDR3 is made up of 13 amino acids. Germline lookup yields CDR1 LNHNV and CDR2 YYDKDF (reference sequence).

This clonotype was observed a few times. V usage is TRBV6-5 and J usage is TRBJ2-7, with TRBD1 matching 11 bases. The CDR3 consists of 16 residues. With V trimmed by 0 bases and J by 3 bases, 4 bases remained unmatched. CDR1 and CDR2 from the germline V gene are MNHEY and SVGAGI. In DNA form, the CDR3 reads TGTGCCAGCAGTTACTCACCGGGACAGGGGGACTACGAGCAGTACTTC. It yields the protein CASSYSPGQGDYEQYF.

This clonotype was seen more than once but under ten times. The CDR3 nucleotides are TGTGCCAGCAGCTTGTCGTTGGCTCTAGGGCCTTACCAAGAGACCCAGTACTTC. Amino acid sequence: CASSLSLALGPYQETQYF. V gene TRBV5-6 combines with J gene TRBJ2-5; D gene unclear. The CDR3 extends over 18 amino acids. Germline V gene data show CDR1 as SGHDT and CDR2 as YYEEEE. The V end lost 1 base, the J end lost 0 bases, and 19 bases lay between the germline ends.

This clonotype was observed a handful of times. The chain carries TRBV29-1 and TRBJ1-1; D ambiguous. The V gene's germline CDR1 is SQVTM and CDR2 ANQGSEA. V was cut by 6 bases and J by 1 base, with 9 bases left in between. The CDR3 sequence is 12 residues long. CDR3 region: CSVNTGNTEAFF. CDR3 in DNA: TGCAGCGTGAACACGGGGAACACTGAAGCTTTCTTT.

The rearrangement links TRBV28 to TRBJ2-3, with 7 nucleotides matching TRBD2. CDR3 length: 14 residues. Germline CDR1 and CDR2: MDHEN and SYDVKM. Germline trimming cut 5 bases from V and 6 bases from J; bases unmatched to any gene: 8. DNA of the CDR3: TGTGCCAGCAGTCCCGAGAAGGGAGGGGATACGCAGTATTTT. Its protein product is CASSPEKGGDTQYF.